This passage covers 10 T cell receptor beta chains from one sample sequenced in a study of metastatic and nonmetastatic thyroid tumors. TCRdb re-analyzed the PCR reads through MiXCR. Of about 4,300 clones in the sample, approximately 40% were seen once. Thyroid surgery was preceded by no treatment in any patient. The sample comprised tumor tissue. The source is a male donor with papillary thyroid cancer or a benign thyroid nodule (not recorded which). Some clones in this sample may be carry-over from other donors' samples.

The gene calls are TRBV6-1 and TRBJ2-5, with TRBD2 matching over 11 bases. With 3 bases clipped from V and 1 base from J, the junction kept 1 base outside the gene matches. Germline CDR1 is MNHNS and CDR2 is SASEGT. There are 15 residues in the CDR3. The CDR3 is CASSDTSGGQETQYF. The CDR3 DNA reads as TGTGCCAGCAGTGATACTAGCGGGGGCCAAGAGACCCAGTACTTC.

V gene TRBV20-1 combines with J gene TRBJ1-4, with 9 bases matching TRBD1. CDR1 is DFQATT, CDR2 SNEGSKA, per germline (reference sequence). The CDR3 runs 16 residues. V dropped 1 base and J dropped 8; count of bases not matched to a gene: 11. The CDR3 sequence: CSARALGWTGEEKLFF. In DNA form, the CDR3 reads TGCAGTGCTAGAGCCCTCGGATGGACAGGGGAAGAAAAACTGTTTTTT.

J is TRBJ2-1 and V is TRBV11-2; D call uncertain. V shed 3 bases and J shed 6 bases, with 12 bases lying between them. In germline, CDR1 is SGHAT, CDR2 FQNNGV. The CDR3 runs to 14 residues. The CDR3 DNA is TGTGCCAGCAGCTTTACTGCACAAGGCAATGAGCAGTTCTTC. Encoded protein: CASSFTAQGNEQFF.

In regard to this clone: This CDR3 is missing its conserved last phenylalanine or tryptophan, likely due to a read error. The V and J genes are TRBV27 and TRBJ1-1; possible D gene TRBD1, 5 bases. The CDR3 contains 15 residues. Germline CDR1 and CDR2: MNHEY and SMNVEV (reference sequence). The V gene lost 4 bases and the J gene lost 5 bases, with 17 bases spanning the gap. CDR3: CASSSPWGVTTEAFL. In DNA form, the CDR3 reads TGTGCCAGCAGTTCCCCCTGGGGGGTCACGACTGAAGCTTTCCTT.

Only a few counts were recorded for this clone. The V and J genes are TRBV28 and TRBJ2-1; the match to TRBD1 covers 7 bases. Germline CDR1 is MDHEN and CDR2 is SYDVKM. The junction had 6 bases not matched to a gene; V was cut back by 6 bases and J by 7 bases. The CDR3 extends over 13 amino acids. This chain's CDR3 is CASSLGTANEQFF. CDR3 bases: TGTGCCAGCAGCCTCGGGACAGCTAATGAGCAGTTCTTC.

The DNA of the CDR3 is TGCGCCAGCACCACCGGTTCCTACGAGCAGTACTTC. The encoded protein is CASTTGSYEQYF. This chain joins TRBV10-2 and TRBJ2-7; D is unresolved. The germline V gene has CDR1 WSHSY and CDR2 SAAADI. Trimming shortened V by 7 bases and J by 1 base, and 8 bases separated the two germline ends. The CDR3 sequence is 12 residues long.

This clone has just a few counts. The CDR3 reads CASKRTDLGTSPLHF. CDR3 sequence (DNA): TGTGCCAGCAAAAGAACCGACCTCGGGACTTCACCCCTCCACTTT. The rearrangement joins TRBV6-1 to TRBJ1-6, with D possibly matching TRBD1 (5 bases). CDR1 is MNHNS, CDR2 SASEGT, per germline. Trimming took off 7 bases at V and 9 bases at J, with 19 bases between the two ends. The CDR3 length is 15 residues.

The rearrangement uses TRBV6-1 and TRBJ1-3; no definite D call. Trimming removed 7 bases at V and 0 bases at J, with 7 bases between. This CDR3 is built from 13 residues. CDR1 MNHNS and CDR2 SASEGT come from the germline V gene. The CDR3 nucleotides read TGTGCCAGCAATGGGTTCTCTGGAAACACCATATATTTT. Translated: CASNGFSGNTIYF.

J is TRBJ1-2 and V is TRBV5-1, with 8 nucleotides matching TRBD1. After removal of 5 bases from V and 4 bases from J, the junction contained 1 base not matched to a gene. Germline lookup yields CDR1 SGHRS and CDR2 YFSETQ. The CDR3 contains 12 residues. CDR3 coding DNA: TGCGCCAGCAGTCAGGGGGCCTATGGCTACACCTTC. It specifies CASSQGAYGYTF.

This rearrangement joins TRBV20-1 to TRBJ2-1; 11 positions agree with TRBD2. The V gene's germline CDR1 is DFQATT and CDR2 SNEGSKA (reference sequence). The CDR3 is 18 residues long. Trimming at V came to 0 bases and at J to 0 bases, leaving 7 bases not matched to a gene. CDR3 bases: TGCAGTGCTAGAGATCCTGCTAGCGGGAGGAGCTCCTACAATGAGCAGTTCTTC. Residues: CSARDPASGRSSYNEQFF.